The entry below describes one T cell receptor beta chain. Original handling: Estimation of nucleated cell counts was performed using reference gene primer amplification. The repertoire was sequenced with immunoSEQ multiplex PCR; TCRdb's copy has only in-frame clones and lacks some. The DNA was the basis for D and trimming; V, J and clone size are from that table. The repertoire holds about 670,000 clones, with 75% to 90% as singletons. The data were obtained in a study of blood T cell repertoires in COVID-19. The wider study: Donors in the United States, Italy and Spain gave samples during acute or convalescent COVID-19. T cells, B-cell-depleted T cells, or PBMCs supplied cDNA or gDNA.

CDR3 length: 14 residues. Losses at the gene ends were 4 bases for V and 3 bases for J; bases not matched to a gene: 3. From germline, CDR1 is SGHTA and CDR2 FQGTGA. The sample was peripheral blood. The clonotype was recovered from a woman between 18 and 30 years old with acute or convalescent COVID-19. J is TRBJ1-3 and V is TRBV7-3, with TRBD1 matching over 7 bases. The CDR3 DNA reads TGTGCCAGCAGCTCAAGGACAGGTGGAAACACCATATATTTT. Translation: CASSSRTGGNTIYF.